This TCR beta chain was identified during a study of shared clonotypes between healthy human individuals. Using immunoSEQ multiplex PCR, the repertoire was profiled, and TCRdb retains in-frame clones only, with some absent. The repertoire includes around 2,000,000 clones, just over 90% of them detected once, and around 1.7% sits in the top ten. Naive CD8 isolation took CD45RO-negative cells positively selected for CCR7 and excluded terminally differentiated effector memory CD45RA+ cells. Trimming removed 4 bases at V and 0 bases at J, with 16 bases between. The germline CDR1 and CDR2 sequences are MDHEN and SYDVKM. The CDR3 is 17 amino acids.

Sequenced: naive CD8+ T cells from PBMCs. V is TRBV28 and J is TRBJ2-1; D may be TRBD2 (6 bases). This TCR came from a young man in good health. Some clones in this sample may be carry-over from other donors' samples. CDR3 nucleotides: TGTGCCAGCAGTTCTGGGACGATCGGGAGCTCCTACAATGAGCAGTTCTTC. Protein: CASSSGTIGSSYNEQFF.